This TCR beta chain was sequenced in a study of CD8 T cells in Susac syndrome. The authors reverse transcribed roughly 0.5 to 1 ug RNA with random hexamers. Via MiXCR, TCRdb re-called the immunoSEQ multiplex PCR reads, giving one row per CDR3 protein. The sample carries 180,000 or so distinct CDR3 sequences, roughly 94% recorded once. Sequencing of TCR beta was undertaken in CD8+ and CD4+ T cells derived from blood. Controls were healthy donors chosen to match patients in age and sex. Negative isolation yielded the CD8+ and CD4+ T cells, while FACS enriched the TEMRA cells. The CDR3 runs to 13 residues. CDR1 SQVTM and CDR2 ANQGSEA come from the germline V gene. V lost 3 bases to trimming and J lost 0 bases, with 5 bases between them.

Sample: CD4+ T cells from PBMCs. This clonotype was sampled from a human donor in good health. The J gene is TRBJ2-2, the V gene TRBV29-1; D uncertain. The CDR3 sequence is CSVEGTNTGELFF. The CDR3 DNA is TGCAGCGTTGAGGGTACGAACACCGGGGAGCTGTTTTTT.